A selection of T cell receptor beta chains follows, all from one sample in a study of blood T cells in healthy people across ages. A single record per CDR3 protein comes from TCRdb applying MiXCR to the 5' RACE reads. The repertoire consists of about 290,000 distinct CDR3 sequences, with 25% to 30% occurring once and the leading ten covering around 30%. Sequenced sample: blood. These receptors all come from a woman in her seventies in good health. The CDR3 runs from the conserved cysteine through the conserved F or W.

j_gene,v_gene,CDR3aa
TRBJ2-5,TRBV3-1,CASSRSGRANEETQYF
TRBJ2-6,TRBV6-2/TRBV6-3,CASSSTGVGANVLTF
TRBJ2-3,TRBV20-1,CSARDRRRATDTQYF
TRBJ1-5,TRBV20-1,CSASKQGDFQPQHF
TRBJ2-5,TRBV7-9,CASRRSGTGEGTQYF
TRBJ2-7,TRBV6-5,CASRPPEETYEQYF
TRBJ2-3,TRBV6-2/TRBV6-3,CATSRQGAPDTQYF
TRBJ2-2,TRBV5-4,CASSKQGGNTGELFF
TRBJ2-5,TRBV7-7,CASSLFGAGETQYF
TRBJ2-7,TRBV10-2,CASCETASFYEQYF
TRBJ1-1,TRBV29-1,CSAASDGRAFF
-,TRBV2,CASSGGQTTSGSHHEQFF
TRBJ1-4,TRBV6-1,CASSELGRYRTKQVEKLFF
TRBJ1-1,TRBV4-2,CASSQANTANTEAFF
TRBJ1-2,TRBV5-1,CASSLDRFSYTF
-,TRBV14,CASSLLGLAGPEQFF
-,TRBV28,CASGPLYEQYF
TRBJ2-5,TRBV5-1,CASRITGTSGSRGIETQYF
TRBJ2-1,TRBV3-1,CASSQDPYRGQFF
TRBJ2-1,TRBV7-9,CASSLWGSDYNEQFF
TRBJ2-5,TRBV7-9,CASSFSSPRETQYF
-,TRBV5-1,CASGPGLAGDEQFF
TRBJ1-4,TRBV7-8,CASTEMAPPLFF
TRBJ2-5,TRBV7-2,CASSFSSETQYF
TRBJ2-4,TRBV7-9,CASSFDEGGIQYF
TRBJ2-7,TRBV21-1,CASSKVRGSNPYEQYF
TRBJ2-7,TRBV28,CASSLWAGDSYEQYF
TRBJ2-1,TRBV7-3,CASSFATGNEQFF
TRBJ2-7,TRBV4-1,CASSLQTGEYEQYF
TRBJ1-5,TRBV24-1,CATSDPGQGPGGPQHF
TRBJ2-1,TRBV6-2/TRBV6-3,CASSAPAGLGFNEQFF
-,TRBV19,CASSTHGGRYEQYF
TRBJ2-1,TRBV6-2/TRBV6-3,CASSFGLAGEGYNEQFF
TRBJ2-1,TRBV15,CATSRASSTGKKREQFF
TRBJ2-1,TRBV28,CASSLGGQEFF
TRBJ2-1,TRBV29-1,CSVAIGDRAAYNEQFF
TRBJ2-6,TRBV29-1,CSVEGGITGANVLTF
TRBJ1-1,TRBV7-3,CASSLTGRDTEAFF
TRBJ1-4,TRBV18,CASSPPGTPATNEKLFF
TRBJ2-7,TRBV4-1,CASSQEYGDLSYEQYF